This T cell receptor beta chain stems from a study of blood T cell repertoires in COVID-19. Study-wide context: Acute-phase and convalescent COVID-19 samples originated in the United States, Italy and Spain. Sample material is recorded as cDNA or gDNA derived from T cells, B-cell-depleted T cells, or PBMCs.

The CDR3 runs 15 residues. Germline values: CDR1 SGHAT, CDR2 FQNNGV. Trimming took off 0 bases at V and 6 bases at J, with 11 bases between the two ends. In the original analysis: Amplification of reference gene primers provided the estimated nucleated cell counts. Sequencing used immunoSEQ multiplex PCR; TCRdb keeps in-frame clones, though not all of them. V and J calls and clone size come straight from that table; D and trimming were deduced from the DNA. Of approximately 24,000 clones in the sample, roughly 89% are singletons; the top ten hold 19%. This chain connects TRBV11-2 to TRBJ1-4; D gene ambiguous. The sequenced sample consisted of peripheral blood. This TCR was sampled from a human donor in a cohort sampled during active COVID-19. The CDR3 is CASSLDQVGYEKLFF. The CDR3 DNA follows: TGTGCCAGCAGCTTAGATCAAGTCGGTTATGAAAAACTGTTTTTT.